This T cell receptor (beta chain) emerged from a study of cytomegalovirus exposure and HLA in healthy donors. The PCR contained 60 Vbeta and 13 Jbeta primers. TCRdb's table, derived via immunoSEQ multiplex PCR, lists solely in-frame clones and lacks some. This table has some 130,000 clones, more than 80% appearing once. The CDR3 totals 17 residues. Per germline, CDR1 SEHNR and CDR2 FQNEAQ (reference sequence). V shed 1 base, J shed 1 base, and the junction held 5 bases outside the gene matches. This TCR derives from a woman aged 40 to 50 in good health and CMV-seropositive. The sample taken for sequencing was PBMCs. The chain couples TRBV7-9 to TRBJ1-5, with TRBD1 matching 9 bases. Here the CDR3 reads CASSLGSTGGSNQPQHF. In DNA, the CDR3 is TGTGCCAGCAGCTTAGGGTCGACAGGGGGGAGCAATCAGCCCCAGCATTTT. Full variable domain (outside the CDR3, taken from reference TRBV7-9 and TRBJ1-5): DTGVSQNPRHKITKRGQNVTFRCDPISEHNRLYWYRQTLGQGPEFLTYFQNEAQLEKSRLLSDRFSAERPKGSFSTLEIQRTEQGDSAMYLCASSLGSTGGSNQPQHFGDGTRLSIL.